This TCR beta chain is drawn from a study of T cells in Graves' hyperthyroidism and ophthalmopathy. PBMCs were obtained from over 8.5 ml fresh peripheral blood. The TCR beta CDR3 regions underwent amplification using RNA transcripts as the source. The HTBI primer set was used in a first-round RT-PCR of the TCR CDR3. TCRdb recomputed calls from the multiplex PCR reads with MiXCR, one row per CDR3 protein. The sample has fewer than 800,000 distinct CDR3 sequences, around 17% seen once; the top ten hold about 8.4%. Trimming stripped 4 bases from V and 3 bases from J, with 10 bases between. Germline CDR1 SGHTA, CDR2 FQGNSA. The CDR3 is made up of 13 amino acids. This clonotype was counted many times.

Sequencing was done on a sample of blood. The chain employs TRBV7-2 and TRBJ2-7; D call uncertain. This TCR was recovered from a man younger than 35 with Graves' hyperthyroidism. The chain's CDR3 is CASSWVKLYEQYF. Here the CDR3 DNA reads TGTGCCAGCAGCTGGGTAAAGCTCTACGAGCAGTACTTC.